What follows are 7 T cell receptor beta chains derived from one specimen sequenced in a study of regulatory and conventional T cells in RAG deficiency. The assay was immunoSEQ multiplex PCR, and TCRdb's table has in-frame clones only and misses some. The profile covers 20,000 to 25,000 clones, with around 95% appearing a single time and about 1.2% taken by the ten largest. The sorted conventional CD4+ T cells were CD25-low and CD127-high, with genomic DNA sequenced. These same data were also listed under a study on regulatory T cells. Per that study: Amplification used 52 TRBV primers and 13 TRBJ primers.

Specimen: CD25- CD4+ T cells sorted from blood. The receptors here all came from a human donor in good health.

The V and J genes are TRBV19 and TRBJ1-1; D uncertain. Germline V gene lookup returns CDR1 LNHDA and CDR2 SQIVND (reference sequence). The CDR3 spans 13 residues. Deletions cut 7 bases from V and 0 bases from J, with 9 bases between. The CDR3 DNA is TGTGCCAGTACGGAGGTCCTGAACACTGAAGCTTTCTTT. Its translation: CASTEVLNTEAFF. The full variable domain, completed using reference TRBV19 and TRBJ1-1, is DGGITQSPKYLFRKEGQNVTLSCEQNLNHDAMYWYRQDPGQGLRLIYYSQIVNDFQKGDIAEGYSVSREKKESFPLTVTSAQKNPTAFYLCASTEVLNTEAFFGQGTRLTVV.

The CDR3 region has the DNA TGTGCCAGCAGTTTCCTCCAAGGGGGACAGGGTGCCTACGAGCAGTACTTC. Protein product: CASSFLQGGQGAYEQYF. V usage is TRBV28 and J usage is TRBJ2-5; TRBD1 matches 9 bases. Judging by the DNA end, TRBJ2-7 fits better; the J call may be wrong. CDR3 length: 17 residues. Germline CDR1 MDHEN, CDR2 SYDVKM.

The chain couples TRBV14 to TRBJ1-6; 7 bases agree with TRBD1. The CDR3 spans 16 residues. CDR1 and CDR2 from the germline V gene are SGHDN and FVKESK. Germline trimming cut 3 bases from V and 2 bases from J; bases unmatched to any gene: 4. This chain's CDR3 is CASSHHRGPYNSPLHF. CDR3 coding DNA: TGTGCCAGCAGCCACCACAGGGGTCCCTATAATTCACCCCTCCACTTT.

The chain uses TRBV5-1 and TRBJ1-6; 8 nucleotides line up with TRBD1. The CDR3 totals 15 residues. The V gene's germline CDR1 is SGHRS and CDR2 YFSETQ. Trimming at V came to 4 bases and at J to 8 bases, leaving 8 bases not matched to a gene. CDR3: CASSPRGGQDSPLHF. The DNA of the CDR3 is TGCGCCAGCAGCCCGCGGGGGGGACAGGATTCACCCCTCCACTTT.

The rearrangement joins TRBV7-9 to TRBJ2-5, with D tentatively TRBD2 (7 bases). This CDR3 is built from 16 residues. The V end was cut by 2 bases, the J end by 4 bases, with 17 bases between. The germline V gene encodes CDR1 SEHNR and CDR2 FQNEAQ (reference sequence). CDR3 in DNA: TGTGCCAGCAGCTTATTTCCCTCGGGGGGCGGAGAGACCCAGTACTTC. Amino acids: CASSLFPSGGGETQYF.

This clone came up once. The chain combines TRBV18 with TRBJ1-1; 7 bases line up with TRBD1. Trimming took 3 bases from V and 4 from J; bases not matched to a gene: 5. This CDR3 is built from 14 residues. Germline CDR1 reads KGHSH; CDR2 reads LQKENI. CDR3 region: CASSPVTGSTEAFF. As DNA, the CDR3 is TGTGCCAGCTCACCCGTGACAGGGAGCACTGAAGCTTTCTTT.

The chain has TRBV6-5 and TRBJ1-1; D is undetermined. The germline V and J ends were trimmed by 8 bases and 1 base, with 8 bases remaining between them. The CDR3 loop spans 12 amino acids. The germline V gene has CDR1 MNHEY and CDR2 SVGAGI. The CDR3 sequence is CASYLPNTEAFF. CDR3 DNA: TGTGCCAGCTACCTACCGAACACTGAAGCTTTCTTT.